This TCR beta chain was sequenced in a study of blood T cells in healthy people across ages. On this clonotype: Antigen specificity is unknown.

Germline V gene sequence: CDR1 MNHEY, CDR2 SMNVEV (reference sequence). The ends were cut back, 2 bases at V and 9 bases at J, with 8 bases in the middle. The CDR3 is 12 amino acids. The study, taken as a whole, reports: Naive and antigen-experienced cells could not be conclusively compared, given unsorted PBMCs.

The authors ran a second PCR of 7 to 11 cycles using a sample-barcoded 5' primer and a J-beta primer mix. All cDNA molecules were each tagged by a template-switch adaptor with 12 random nucleotides. One entry per CDR3 protein results from TCRdb running MiXCR on the 5' RACE reads. The data contain more than 800,000 distinct CDR3 sequences, around 30% of them singletons. Extractions gave at least 6 micrograms of total RNA per sample. The chain has TRBV27 and TRBJ2-1; D is unresolved. Input material: blood. This clonotype was obtained from an elderly woman in good health. In DNA form, the CDR3 reads TGTGCCAGCAGTTTACTAGGAACTGAGCAGTTCTTC. Translation gives CASSLLGTEQFF.